These 5 T cell receptor beta chains share one sample of origin, sequenced in a study of blood T cells in healthy people across ages. Primers used in a second PCR of roughly 6 to 11 cycles were a sample-barcoded 5' primer and a J-beta primer mix. TCRdb redid the calling of the 5' RACE reads with MiXCR, one entry per CDR3 protein. The table has about 1.8 million distinct CDR3 sequences, less than 50% seen once. Sequencing used blood. Source of these receptors: a woman aged 40 to 49 in good health.

This clonotype occurred a few times. The chain recombines TRBV28 with TRBJ2-3; D not resolved. V lost 1 base to trimming and J lost 8 bases, with 10 bases between them. Looked up from germline, CDR1 is MDHEN and CDR2 is SYDVKM. The CDR3 covers 13 residues. Here the CDR3 DNA reads TGTGCCAGCAGTTTATTTGTTGAAAGTACGCAGTATTTT. Amino acid sequence: CASSLFVESTQYF.

Comments on this clonotype: One junction end does not reproduce the germline sequence, and a read error may be involved. The rearrangement joins TRBV6-5 to TRBJ2-5; D gene ambiguous. The DNA end is a closer match to TRBJ2-7, so the J assignment may be wrong. CDR1 and CDR2 from the germline V gene are MNHEY and SVGAGI. The CDR3 is 12 amino acids. Here the CDR3 reads CASIYGGHEQYF. CDR3 nucleotide sequence: TGTGCCAGCATTTACGGTGGGCACGAGCAGTACTTC.

This clonotype turned up a few times. The V gene is TRBV2, the J gene TRBJ1-2; D not certain. V lost 10 bases and J 3 bases, leaving 18 bases between the germline ends. In germline, CDR1 is SNHLY, CDR2 FYNNEI. This CDR3 has 14 residues. CDR3 region: CAITDGETYYGYTF. Written as DNA, the CDR3 is TGTGCCATAACGGACGGAGAGACCTACTATGGCTACACCTTC.

This clonotype was observed a few times. CDR3 protein: CASSKPGTGASEQFF. For the CDR3, the DNA is TGTGCCAGCAGTAAACCCGGGACAGGGGCTTCCGAGCAGTTCTTC. The rearrangement links TRBV6-5 to TRBJ2-1, with 10 bases identical to TRBD1. With V trimmed by 5 bases and J by 10 bases, 11 bases remained unmatched. Germline values: CDR1 MNHEY, CDR2 SVGAGI. This CDR3 spans 15 amino acids.

The chain has TRBV21-1 and TRBJ1-4. TRBV21-1 is reported as a pseudogene. The CDR3 consists of 17 residues. The CDR3 loop reads CASSRPNSDAGNEKLFF. The CDR3 region has the DNA TGTGCCAGCAGCAGACCTAACAGCGACGCTGGGAATGAAAAACTGTTTTTT.